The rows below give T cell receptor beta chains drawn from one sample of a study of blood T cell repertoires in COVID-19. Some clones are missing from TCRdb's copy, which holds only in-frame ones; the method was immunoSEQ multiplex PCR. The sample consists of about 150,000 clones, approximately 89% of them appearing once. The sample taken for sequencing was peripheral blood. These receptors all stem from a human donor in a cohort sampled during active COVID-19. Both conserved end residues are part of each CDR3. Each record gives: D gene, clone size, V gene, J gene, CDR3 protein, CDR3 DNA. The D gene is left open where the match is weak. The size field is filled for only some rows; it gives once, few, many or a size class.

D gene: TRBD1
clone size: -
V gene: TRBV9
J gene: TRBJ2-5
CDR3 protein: CASSADRGQETQYF
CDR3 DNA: TGTGCCAGCAGCGCCGACAGGGGGCAAGAGACCCAGTACTTC

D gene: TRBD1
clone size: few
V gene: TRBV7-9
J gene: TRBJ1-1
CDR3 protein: CASSTGQAPAFF
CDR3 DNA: TGTGCCAGCAGCACGGGACAGGCTCCGGCTTTCTTT

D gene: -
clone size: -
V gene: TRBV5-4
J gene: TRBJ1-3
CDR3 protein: CASSRNSGMQRNTIYF
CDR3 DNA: TGTGCCAGCAGCCGTAATTCGGGGATGCAGAGAAACACCATATATTTT

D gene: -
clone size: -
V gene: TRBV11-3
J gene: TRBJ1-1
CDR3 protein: CASSLDRAGEAFF
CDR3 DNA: TGTGCCAGCAGCTTAGATAGAGCAGGGGAAGCTTTCTTT

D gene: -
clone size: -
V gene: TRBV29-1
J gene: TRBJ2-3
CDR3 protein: CSLSQGSDTQYF
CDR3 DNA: TGCAGCTTATCACAGGGTTCAGATACGCAGTATTTT

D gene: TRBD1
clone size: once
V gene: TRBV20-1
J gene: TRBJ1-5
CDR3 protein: CSASAGTVDQPQHF
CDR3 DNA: TGCAGTGCTAGTGCCGGGACAGTAGATCAGCCCCAGCATTTT

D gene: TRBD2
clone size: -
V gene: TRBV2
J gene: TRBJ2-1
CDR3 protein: CASTLLGGDHNEQFF
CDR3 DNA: TGTGCCAGCACCCTCCTGGGGGGGGACCACAATGAGCAGTTCTTC

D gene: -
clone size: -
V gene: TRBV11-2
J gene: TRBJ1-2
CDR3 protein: CASSLDLYSYGYTF
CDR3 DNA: TGTGCCAGCAGCTTAGATCTATACAGCTATGGCTACACCTTC

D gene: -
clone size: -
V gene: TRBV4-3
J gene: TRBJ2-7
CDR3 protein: CASSQAQDGSYEQYF
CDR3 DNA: TGCGCCAGCAGCCAAGCCCAGGATGGATCCTACGAGCAGTACTTC

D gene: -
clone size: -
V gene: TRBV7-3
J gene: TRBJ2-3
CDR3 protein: CASSLTGGPGDTQYF
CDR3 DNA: TGTGCCAGCAGCTTAACGGGGGGGCCAGGAGATACGCAGTATTTT

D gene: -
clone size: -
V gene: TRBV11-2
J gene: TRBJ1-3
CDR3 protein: CASSLNRVTGNTIYF
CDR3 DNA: TGTGCCAGCAGCCTAAACAGGGTTACTGGAAACACCATATATTTT

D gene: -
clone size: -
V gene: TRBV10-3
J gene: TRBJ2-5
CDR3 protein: CAISESRQQETQYF
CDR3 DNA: TGTGCCATCAGTGAGTCGAGACAGCAAGAGACCCAGTACTTC

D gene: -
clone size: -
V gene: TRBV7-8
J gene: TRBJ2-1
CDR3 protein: CASSLGGGPYNEQFF
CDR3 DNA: TGTGCCAGCAGCTTAGGGGGGGGCCCCTACAATGAGCAGTTCTTC

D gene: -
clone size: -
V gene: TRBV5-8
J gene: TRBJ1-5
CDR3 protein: CASSLSGAGGNQPQHF
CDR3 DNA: TGTGCCAGCAGCTTGTCAGGGGCGGGGGGCAATCAGCCCCAGCATTTT

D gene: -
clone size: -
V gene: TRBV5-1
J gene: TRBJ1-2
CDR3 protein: CASSLETTPYGYTF
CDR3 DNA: TGCGCCAGCAGCTTGGAGACAACCCCCTATGGCTACACCTTC

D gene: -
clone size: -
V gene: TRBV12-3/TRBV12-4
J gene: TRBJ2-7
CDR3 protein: CASSLGNRASRYF
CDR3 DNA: TGTGCCAGCAGTTTAGGGAACAGGGCCTCGAGGTACTTC

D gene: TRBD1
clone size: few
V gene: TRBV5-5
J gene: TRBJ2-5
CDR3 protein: CASSWAGTGGAGTQYF
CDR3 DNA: TGTGCCAGCAGCTGGGCCGGGACAGGCGGGGCGGGGACCCAGTACTTC

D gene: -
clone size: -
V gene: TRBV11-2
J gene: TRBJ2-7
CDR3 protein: CASSLGVGGDLFKTYEQYF
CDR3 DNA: TGTGCCAGCAGCTTAGGAGTAGGGGGGGACCTTTTTAAGACCTACGAGCAGTACTTC

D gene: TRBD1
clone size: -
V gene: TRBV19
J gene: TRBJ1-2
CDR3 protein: CASMTGGYGYTF
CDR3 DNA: TGTGCCAGTATGACAGGGGGCTATGGCTACACCTTC

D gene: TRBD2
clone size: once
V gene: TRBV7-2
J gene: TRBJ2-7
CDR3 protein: CASSRGLAGDSYEQYF
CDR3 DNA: TGTGCCAGCAGTCGTGGACTAGCGGGGGACTCCTACGAGCAGTACTTC

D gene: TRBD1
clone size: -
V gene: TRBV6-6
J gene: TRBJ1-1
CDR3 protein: CASSTGDKAEAFF
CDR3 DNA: TGTGCCAGCAGTACAGGGGATAAGGCTGAAGCTTTCTTT

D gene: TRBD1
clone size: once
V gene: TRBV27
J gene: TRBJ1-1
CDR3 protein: CASRLGDRLNTEAFF
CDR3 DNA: TGTGCCAGCAGACTGGGGGACAGATTGAACACTGAAGCTTTCTTT

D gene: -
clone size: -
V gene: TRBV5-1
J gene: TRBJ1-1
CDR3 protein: CASSPGGNTEAFF
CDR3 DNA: TGCGCCAGCAGCCCGGGGGGGAACACTGAAGCTTTCTTT